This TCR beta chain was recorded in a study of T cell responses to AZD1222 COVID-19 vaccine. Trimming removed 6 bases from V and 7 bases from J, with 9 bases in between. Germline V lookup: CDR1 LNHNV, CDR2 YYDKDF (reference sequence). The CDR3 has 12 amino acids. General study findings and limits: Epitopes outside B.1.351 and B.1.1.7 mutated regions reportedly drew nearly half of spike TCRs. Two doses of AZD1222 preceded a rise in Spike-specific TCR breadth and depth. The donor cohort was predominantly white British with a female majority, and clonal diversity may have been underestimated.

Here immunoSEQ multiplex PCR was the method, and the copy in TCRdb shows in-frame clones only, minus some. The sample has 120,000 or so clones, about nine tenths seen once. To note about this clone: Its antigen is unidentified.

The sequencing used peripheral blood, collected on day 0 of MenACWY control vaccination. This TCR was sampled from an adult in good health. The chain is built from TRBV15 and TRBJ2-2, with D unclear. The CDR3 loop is CATSDFGGELFF. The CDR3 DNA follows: TGTGCCACCAGTGACTTTGGCGGGGAGCTGTTTTTT.